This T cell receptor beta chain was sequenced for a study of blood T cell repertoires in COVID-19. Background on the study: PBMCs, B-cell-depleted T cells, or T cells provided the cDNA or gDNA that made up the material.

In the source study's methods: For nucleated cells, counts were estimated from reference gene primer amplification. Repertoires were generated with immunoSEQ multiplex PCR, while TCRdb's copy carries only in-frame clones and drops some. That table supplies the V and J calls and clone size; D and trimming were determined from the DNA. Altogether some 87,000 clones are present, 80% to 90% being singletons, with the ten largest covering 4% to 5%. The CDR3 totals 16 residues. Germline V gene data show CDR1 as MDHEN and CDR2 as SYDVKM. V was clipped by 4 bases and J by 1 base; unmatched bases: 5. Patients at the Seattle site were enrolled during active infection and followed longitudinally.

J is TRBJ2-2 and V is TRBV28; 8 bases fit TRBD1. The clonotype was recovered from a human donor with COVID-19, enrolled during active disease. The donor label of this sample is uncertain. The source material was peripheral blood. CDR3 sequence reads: CASSWTGTGNTGELFF. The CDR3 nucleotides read TGTGCCAGCAGTTGGACCGGGACAGGGAACACCGGGGAGCTGTTTTTT.